The 27 T cell receptor beta chains listed next were all sequenced from one sample in a study of response to subunit inactivated influenza vaccine (dated by TCRdb to 2017 to 2018). The receptor library was made with RT-PCR. Sequencing instrument: Illumina HiSeq 2500. Using fastp at Q25 and MiXCR, TCRdb reprocessed the public reads and kept productive beta chains. Identical CDR3 proteins give one entry, which carries the most common genes and DNA. The sample records 490,000 or so distinct CDR3 sequences, less than 8% of which are singletons. The ten largest clones take up approximately 12% of the sample. The sequenced sample was PBMCs from blood, obtained roughly 24 months after vaccination. The receptors here all came from a man between 50 and 75 years old who received an inactivated influenza vaccine. Donor details come from another sample of the same person, matched by shared clones.

The chain combines TRBV4-2 with TRBJ2-1; 11 nucleotides align to TRBD2. The CDR3 extends over 17 amino acids. Germline loops: CDR1 LGHNA, CDR2 YNFKEQ. The V and J ends lost 3 bases and 2 bases, in that order; junction bases with no gene match: 6. The CDR3 loop is CASSHHLGLAAYNEQFF. CDR3 sequence (DNA): TGTGCCAGCAGCCACCACCTGGGACTAGCGGCCTACAATGAGCAGTTCTTC.

The chain is built from TRBV4-3 and TRBJ2-5; D unclear. CDR3 length: 18 residues. Germline V lookup: CDR1 LGHNA, CDR2 YSLEER. The V and J ends lost 0 bases and 5 bases respectively, with 22 bases between them. The CDR3 sequence: CASSQDLPVARALETQYF. CDR3 nucleotides: TGCGCCAGCAGCCAAGATTTACCTGTTGCGCGAGCGTTGGAGACCCAGTACTTC.

This clonotype was counted many times. This rearrangement joins TRBV11-2 to TRBJ2-1, with TRBD2 matching over 7 bases. The CDR3 spans 15 residues. The germline V gene encodes CDR1 SGHAT and CDR2 FQNNGV. V was clipped by 6 bases and J by 4 bases; unmatched bases: 9. This CDR3 is CASRLTSSEYNEQFF. DNA of the CDR3: TGTGCCAGCAGGCTGACTAGCTCGGAATACAATGAGCAGTTCTTC.

There are many counts of this clonotype. The chain couples TRBV27 to TRBJ2-5; a possible D gene is TRBD2 (7 bases). This CDR3 spans 14 amino acids. V lost 3 bases and J 5 bases, leaving 13 bases between the germline ends. In germline, CDR1 is MNHEY, CDR2 SMNVEV (reference sequence). The CDR3 bases are TGTGCCAGCAGTTTTACAGGGAGGGGGGAGACCCAGTACTTC. This gives the protein CASSFTGRGETQYF.

This clonotype has a handful of counts. V usage is TRBV24-1 and J usage is TRBJ2-4, with D perhaps matching TRBD1 or TRBD2 (5 bases each). Germline V CDR1 and CDR2: KGHDR, SFDVKD. The V end lost 9 bases, the J end lost 9 bases, and 14 bases lay between the germline ends. The CDR3 spans 12 residues. CDR3 bases: TGTGCCACCGAGGGGAACACGGGCATTCAGTACTTC. The encoded protein is CATEGNTGIQYF.

The sample holds many counts of this clonotype. The V call is TRBV27, the J call TRBJ2-5; the match to TRBD1 covers 10 bases. Germline V gene lookup returns CDR1 MNHEY and CDR2 SMNVEV (reference sequence). Trimming took 3 bases from V and 4 from J; bases not matched to a gene: 11. The CDR3 has 17 amino acids. The DNA of the CDR3 is TGTGCCAGCAGTTTGAGGTGGGACAGGGGCAAAGGAGAGACCCAGTACTTC. It translates to CASSLRWDRGKGETQYF.

This clonotype was counted between two and nine times. The V gene is TRBV5-5, the J gene TRBJ1-1, with 10 bases fitting TRBD1. CDR3 size: 15 residues. V was clipped by 4 bases and J by 4 bases; unmatched bases: 7. Germline V gene lookup returns CDR1 SGHKS and CDR2 YYEKEE (reference sequence). The CDR3 DNA sequence: TGTGCCAGCAGCGGAACCGGGACAGGGGCCACTGAAGCTTTCTTT. Its protein product is CASSGTGTGATEAFF.

Concerning this clonotype itself: Possible read error: a much larger clone is one base away. The chain is built from TRBV20-1 and TRBJ1-6; the match to TRBD1 covers 7 bases. Looked up from germline, CDR1 is DFQATT and CDR2 is SNEGSKA (reference sequence). The CDR3 runs 17 residues. CDR3 region: CCARDLGGGLNNSPLHF. The CDR3, as DNA: TGCTGTGCTAGAGATCTTGGAGGGGGCCTCAATAATTCACCCCTCCACTTT.

The chain combines TRBV4-3 with TRBJ2-7; D may be TRBD1 or TRBD2 (5 bases each). V lost 4 bases and J lost 2, with 12 bases in between. This CDR3 has 14 residues. Germline V CDR1 and CDR2: LGHNA, YSLEER. CDR3 sequence: CASSRAGAPYEQYF. For the CDR3, the DNA is TGCGCCAGCAGCCGCGCCGGGGCTCCCTACGAGCAGTACTTC.

This clonotype was seen more than once but under ten times. The V gene is TRBV29-1, the J gene TRBJ2-3, with D uncertain. V lost 6 bases, J lost 1 base, and 11 bases lay in between. This CDR3 spans 13 amino acids. Germline CDR1 and CDR2: SQVTM and ANQGSEA. The CDR3 nucleotides read TGCAGCGTCCTCGTTCGGGGCACAGATACGCAGTATTTT. It specifies CSVLVRGTDTQYF.

This clonotype occurred a few times. The V call is TRBV7-8, the J call TRBJ2-3; 8 bases line up with TRBD2. Germline-derived CDR1 and CDR2 are SGHVS and FQNEAQ. The V segment lost 8 bases and the J segment 3 bases; nucleotides outside the gene matches: 10. CDR3 size: 15 residues. CDR3 coding DNA: TGTGCCAGCTCCCCGGCGGGAGGTTGGACAGATACGCAGTATTTT. Translating gives CASSPAGGWTDTQYF. The full variable domain, with the rest looked up from reference TRBV7-8 and TRBJ2-3, is GAGVSQSPRYKVAKRGQDVALRCDPISGHVSLFWYQQALGQGPEFLTYFQNEAQLDKSGLPSDRFFAERPEGSVSTLKIQRTQQEDSAVYLCASSPAGGWTDTQYFGPGTRLTVL.

As concerns this clonotype: A read error may be the cause here, since a much bigger clone is one base away. This chain connects TRBV10-1 to TRBJ2-5; D might be TRBD2 (6 bases). Germline V gene data show CDR1 as WNHNN and CDR2 as SYGVQD (reference sequence). The CDR3 length is 13 residues. The CDR3 nucleotides read TGCGTCAGCAGTGTGACTAGGGGAGAGACCCAGTACTTC. As protein: CVSSVTRGETQYF.

The chain couples TRBV5-1 to TRBJ1-5; D is perhaps TRBD1 (5 bases). Germline V CDR1 and CDR2: SGHRS, YFSETQ. V lost 0 bases to trimming and J lost 2 bases, with 12 bases between them. The CDR3 length is 16 residues. The CDR3 nucleotides are TGCGCCAGCAGCTTGGGCCCAGGGTACGGCAATCAGCCCCAGCATTTT. The encoded protein is CASSLGPGYGNQPQHF. Based on the CDR3 plus reference TRBV5-1 and TRBJ1-5, the full variable domain is KAGVTQTPRYLIKTRGQQVTLSCSPISGHRSVSWYQQTPGQGLQFLFEYFSETQRNKGNFPGRFSGRQFSNSRSEMNVSTLELGDSALYLCASSLGPGYGNQPQHFGDGTRLSIL.

The CDR3 region has the DNA TGTGCCACCAGCAGGTACGGGCTAGCGGGGGGAGCCCTCTACAATGAGCAGTTCTTC. Its translation is CATSRYGLAGGALYNEQFF. This chain joins TRBV15 and TRBJ2-1; 11 bases are shared with TRBD2. CDR3 size: 19 residues. Germline assignment: CDR1 LNHNV and CDR2 YYDKDF (reference sequence). The V and J ends lost 3 bases and 3 bases, in that order; junction bases with no gene match: 13.

This clonotype was seen a handful of times. The chain joins TRBV5-1 to TRBJ2-1; D not certain. Trimming took off 0 bases at V and 2 bases at J, with 9 bases between the two ends. Germline values: CDR1 SGHRS, CDR2 YFSETQ. The CDR3 loop spans 15 amino acids. The CDR3 nucleotides are TGCGCCAGCAGCTTGGGGTCTGGAACCTACAATGAGCAGTTCTTC. As protein: CASSLGSGTYNEQFF.

V usage is TRBV7-9 and J usage is TRBJ1-1; D may be TRBD1 (5 bases). Germline lookup yields CDR1 SEHNR and CDR2 FQNEAQ (reference sequence). The length of the CDR3 is 15 residues. Trimming took off 6 bases at V and 1 base at J, with 15 bases between the two ends. CDR3 coding DNA: TGTGCCAGCAGTTTGCCCAAGACAGCGAACACTGAAGCTTTCTTT. The encoded protein is CASSLPKTANTEAFF.

Concerning this clonotype itself: The junction departs from the called germline gene at one end, perhaps through a read error. The chain links TRBV15 to TRBJ2-3; D gene uncertain. This CDR3 is 16 amino acids long. The V gene's germline CDR1 is LNHNV and CDR2 YYDKDF (reference sequence). The CDR3 sequence: CASSVGFTLGTDTQYF. The CDR3 DNA reads TGTGCCTCCAGCGTGGGGTTTACCCTTGGCACAGATACGCAGTATTTT.

This clonotype occurred many times. This chain links TRBV7-2 with TRBJ1-3; possibly TRBD1 for D (5 bases). The V and J ends lost 5 bases and 4 bases respectively, with 12 bases between them. Germline V gives CDR1 SGHTA, CDR2 FQGNSA. The CDR3 contains 14 residues. CDR3 nucleotides: TGTGCCAGCAGCGCCCAGCGGGGCGGAAACACCATATATTTT. Translation gives CASSAQRGGNTIYF.

This clonotype was seen more than once but under ten times. J is TRBJ2-3 and V is TRBV20-1, with a possible D match to TRBD2 (6 bases). This CDR3 contains 14 residues. Germline V CDR1 and CDR2: DFQATT, SNEGSKA (reference sequence). V shed 6 bases and J shed 3 bases, with 16 bases lying between them. The CDR3 coding sequence is TGCAGTGCGACCTCCCCAGCGGGTACAGATACGCAGTATTTT. Translation gives CSATSPAGTDTQYF.

In this sample, this clonotype turned up a few times. The V gene is TRBV20-1, the J gene TRBJ2-3; D might be TRBD1 (5 bases). Trimming took 3 bases from V and 4 from J, leaving 14 bases between them. Germline loops: CDR1 DFQATT, CDR2 SNEGSKA (reference sequence). The CDR3 contains 14 residues. The CDR3 here is CSASPPGRPDTQYF. The CDR3 DNA follows: TGCAGTGCTAGTCCCCCAGGGCGACCAGATACGCAGTATTTT.

This clonotype was picked up a small number of times. V is TRBV28 and J is TRBJ1-1; 7 positions match TRBD1. CDR1 and CDR2 from the germline V gene are MDHEN and SYDVKM. The CDR3 has 17 residues. Trimming took 6 bases from V and 1 from J; bases not matched to a gene: 14. CDR3 bases: TGTGCCAGCAGATCCATCACCACCAGGACAGGGAACACTGAAGCTTTCTTT. Protein sequence: CASRSITTRTGNTEAFF.

Only a few counts were recorded for this clonotype. V gene TRBV7-8 combines with J gene TRBJ1-2; TRBD1 aligns across 10 bases. V shed 3 bases, J shed 4 bases, and the junction held 5 bases outside the gene matches. The V gene's germline CDR1 is SGHVS and CDR2 FQNEAQ. This CDR3 comprises 15 residues. CDR3 amino acids: CASSFGTGDVYGYTF. CDR3 bases: TGTGCCAGCAGCTTTGGGACAGGGGACGTCTATGGCTACACCTTC.

This chain connects TRBV19 to TRBJ2-1; TRBD2 matches at 9 bases. The V gene's germline CDR1 is LNHDA and CDR2 SQIVND (reference sequence). The CDR3 totals 16 residues. J was trimmed by 6 bases and V by 8 bases; bases with no gene match: 14. As DNA, the CDR3 is TGTGCCAGTTCCGAGGCGGGAGGGCCTAAGTCCAATGAGCAGTTCTTC. Protein product: CASSEAGGPKSNEQFF.

V and J are TRBV2 and TRBJ1-6; a weak D match, TRBD1 (6 bases). Looked up from germline, CDR1 is SNHLY and CDR2 is FYNNEI. V was shortened by 6 bases and J by 7 bases, with 16 bases between the two germline ends. The CDR3 contains 15 residues. The CDR3 is CASRDSPVGNSPLHF. DNA for the CDR3: TGTGCCAGCAGGGACAGCCCCGTGGGAAATTCACCCCTCCACTTT. Looking up the rest from reference TRBV2 and TRBJ1-6 gives the full variable domain: EPEVTQTPSHQVTQMGQEVILRCVPISNHLYFYWYRQILGQKVEFLVSFYNNEISEKSEIFDDQFSVERPDGSNFTLKIRSTKLEDSAMYFCASRDSPVGNSPLHFGNGTRLTVT.

This sequence joins TRBV27 and TRBJ2-1; 9 bases align to TRBD2. Germline loops: CDR1 MNHEY, CDR2 SMNVEV (reference sequence). Germline trimming cut 3 bases from V and 9 bases from J; bases unmatched to any gene: 9. The CDR3 has 15 residues. CDR3 sequence (DNA): TGTGCCAGCAGTTTTGTCGCGGGAGGGCTGGTTGAGCAGTTCTTC. Translating gives CASSFVAGGLVEQFF.

This clonotype was observed at least ten times. DNA for the CDR3: TGTGCCAGCAGCTCCCAGAACTACGAGCAGTACTTC. This gives the protein CASSSQNYEQYF. The J gene is TRBJ2-7, the V gene TRBV7-9; the D is unclear. Trimming removed 4 bases from V and 3 bases from J, with 7 bases in between. The CDR3 sequence is 12 residues long. The germline V gene has CDR1 SEHNR and CDR2 FQNEAQ (reference sequence).

This clonotype was seen many times. CDR3 loop: CASSHLSGELFF. The CDR3 nucleotides read TGTGCCAGCAGCCACCTGTCCGGGGAGCTGTTTTTT. The chain recombines TRBV7-9 with TRBJ2-2; D is undetermined. V was cut by 5 bases and J by 6 bases, with 7 bases left in between. CDR3 length: 12 residues. The germline V gene encodes CDR1 SEHNR and CDR2 FQNEAQ (reference sequence).